This T cell receptor (beta chain) was recovered during a study of beta chain features in type 1 diabetes. Study-wide results and limits: TCRB CDR3s from Type 1 diabetes patients were moderately but significantly shorter in all four CD4+ subsets.

CDR1 is MNHEY and CDR2 is SVGAGI in the germline V gene. Deletions cut 0 bases from V and 14 bases from J, with 17 bases between. CDR3 length: 15 amino acids. Only one count was recorded for this clone. Its cognate antigen is unknown. Investigators reverse transcribed all isolated RNA, so they sequenced expressed TCRB transcripts. The repertoire was sequenced with immunoSEQ multiplex PCR; TCRdb's copy has only in-frame clones and lacks some. The sample consists of about 650,000 clones, around an eighth of them appearing once. Sequenced input: naive CD4+ T cells from blood. The source of this sequence is a man under 40 with type 1 diabetes. The chain couples TRBV6-5 to TRBJ1-6, with D unclear. The CDR3, as DNA: TGTGCCAGCAGTTACTCGGTATCCCTTAGTGGGGCCCTCCACTTT. Its translation is CASSYSVSLSGALHF.